Given below is one T cell receptor (beta chain) in context. The data were taken from a study of blood T cell repertoires in COVID-19. The overall study: T cells, B-cell-depleted T cells, or PBMCs provided the cDNA or gDNA that served as material.

Assay: immunoSEQ multiplex PCR; the TCRdb copy retains only in-frame clones and omits some. The sample has under 130,000 clones; around 74% are singletons. CDR3 length: 13 residues. V lost 4 bases to trimming and J lost 4 bases; unmatched junction nucleotides: 1. Germline V lookup: CDR1 MNHEY, CDR2 SVGAGI. What was sequenced was peripheral blood. This sequence was found in a woman in her 70s with acute or convalescent COVID-19. The chain uses TRBV6-5 and TRBJ1-3; 7 bases agree with TRBD1. The CDR3 nucleotides read TGTGCCAGCAGTTCGGGACAGGGAAACACCATATATTTT. Protein product: CASSSGQGNTIYF.